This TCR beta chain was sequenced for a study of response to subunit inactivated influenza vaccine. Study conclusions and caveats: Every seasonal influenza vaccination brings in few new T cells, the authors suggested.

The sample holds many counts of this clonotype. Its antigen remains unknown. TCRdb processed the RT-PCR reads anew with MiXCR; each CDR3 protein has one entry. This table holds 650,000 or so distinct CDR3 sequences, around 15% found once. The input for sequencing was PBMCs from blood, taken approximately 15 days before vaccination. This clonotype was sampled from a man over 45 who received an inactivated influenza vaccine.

Here the CDR3 reads CAVAGQGNYGYTF. In nucleotides, the CDR3 is TGTGCCGTCGCGGGACAGGGGAACTATGGCTACACCTTC. The gene calls are TRBV10-3 and TRBJ1-2; 10 bases are shared with TRBD1. This CDR3 region has 13 residues. Per germline, CDR1 ENHRY and CDR2 SYGVKD. The J segment lost 2 bases and the V segment lost 11 bases, leaving 5 bases of the junction unmatched.